This record covers a single T cell receptor (beta chain). These data come from a study of blood T cell repertoires in COVID-19. The CDR3 spans 16 residues. Germline CDR1 SGHVS, CDR2 FQNEAQ. Trimming took 4 bases from V and 3 from J; bases not matched to a gene: 3. Participant ages covered roughly 18 to 89 years across 25 or so US areas. Generated by immunoSEQ multiplex PCR, the TCRdb table keeps only in-frame clones and is missing some. Here the sample spans 200,000 to 250,000 clones, around 87% being singletons. The specimen was PBMCs or T cells enriched from blood (not recorded which). This sequence was found in a woman aged 50 to 60 who had recovered from COVID-19. The chain has TRBV7-8 and TRBJ2-2; 12 bases fit TRBD2. CDR3 sequence (DNA): TGTGCCAGCAGCTCTAGACTAGCGGGAGACACCGGGGAGCTGTTTTTT. Protein sequence: CASSSRLAGDTGELFF.